This is a list of T cell receptor beta chains from one sample in a study of T cells after yellow fever vaccination. Each CDR3 protein gets one entry after TCRdb re-called the 5' RACE reads with MiXCR. The data hold approximately 250,000 distinct CDR3 sequences, with around 6.7% observed a single time. Sequenced here: CD4+ T cells sorted from PBMCs, sampled on the day of the yellow fever booster vaccination. The receptor source for this set is a man aged 25 to 45 who received the YFV17D yellow fever vaccine. The CDR3 runs from the conserved cysteine through the conserved F or W. D genes are given only for firm matches. Not every row has a clone size; where given, it reads once, few, many or a size class.

CSALSGLTDTQYF	TGCAGTGCCCTTAGCGGCCTCACAGATACGCAGTATTTT	TRBV20-1	NA	many	TRBJ2-3
CASSLTTGNTQYF	TGTGCCAGCAGCTTAACGACGGGGAACACGCAGTATTTT	TRBV7-2	NA	NA	TRBJ2-3
CASSDNQDSPLHF	TGTGCCAGCTCAGACAACCAAGATTCACCCCTCCACTTT	TRBV18	NA	NA	TRBJ1-6
CASSKYRVPGELFF	TGTGCCAGCAGCAAATACAGGGTTCCCGGGGAGCTGTTTTTT	TRBV2	NA	few	TRBJ2-2
CSARDFQSGRALEGEQFF	TGCAGTGCTAGAGATTTTCAATCCGGGAGGGCCCTTGAGGGTGAGCAGTTCTTC	TRBV20-1	TRBD2	few	TRBJ2-1
CSALYGAGNTIYF	TGCAGTGCTCTCTATGGGGCTGGAAACACCATATATTTT	TRBV20-1	NA	many	TRBJ1-3
CSARGTSGSPSSTDTQYF	TGCAGTGCTAGAGGGACTAGCGGGAGCCCTTCTAGCACAGATACGCAGTATTTT	TRBV20-1	TRBD2	many	TRBJ2-3
CASSVEVWGEQYF	TGTGCCAGCAGCGTAGAAGTTTGGGGGGAGCAGTACTTC	TRBV9	NA	few	TRBJ2-7
CASSPPGTAYNEQFF	TGTGCCAGCAGCCCCCCCGGGACAGCCTACAATGAGCAGTTCTTC	TRBV5-6	TRBD1	few	TRBJ2-1
CASSHRLAGGRDEQFF	TGTGCCAGCAGCCACCGACTAGCGGGAGGGCGGGATGAGCAGTTCTTC	TRBV11-2	TRBD2	few	TRBJ2-1
CASSLNSIEQYF	TGTGCCAGCAGTTTAAACTCGATCGAGCAGTACTTC	TRBV28	NA	many	TRBJ2-7
CASSMGGQGGETQYF	TGTGCCAGTAGTATGGGAGGGCAGGGGGGGGAGACCCAGTACTTC	TRBV19	NA	few	TRBJ2-5
CASSSGLADQFF	TGTGCCAGCAGTTCGGGACTAGCGGACCAGTTCTTC	TRBV12-3/TRBV12-4	TRBD2	NA	TRBJ2-1
CASSQQASEAFF	TGTGCCAGCAGCCAACAGGCATCTGAAGCTTTCTTT	TRBV3-1	NA	NA	TRBJ1-1
CASKETGLLTDTQYF	TGCGCCAGCAAAGAGACTGGACTCCTCACAGATACGCAGTATTTT	TRBV5-1	NA	NA	TRBJ2-3
CASSLAWEDTQYF	TGTGCCAGCAGCTTAGCTTGGGAAGATACGCAGTATTTT	TRBV11-3	NA	many	TRBJ2-3
CSVLEGAGGWETQYF	TGCAGCGTCCTCGAGGGGGCAGGGGGCTGGGAGACCCAGTACTTC	TRBV29-1	TRBD1	NA	TRBJ2-5
CCARVSGSGRFADTQYF	TGCTGTGCTAGAGTAAGCGGTAGCGGGAGATTCGCAGATACGCAGTATTTT	TRBV20-1	TRBD2	NA	TRBJ2-3
CASSPPGPRRNEQYF	TGTGCCAGCAGCCCCCCGGGCCCCAGGAGGAACGAGCAGTACTTC	TRBV3-1	NA	few	TRBJ2-7
CASSFGTGTPRGETQYF	TGTGCCAGCAGCTTTGGAACCGGGACCCCGAGGGGGGAGACCCAGTACTTC	TRBV7-9	NA	NA	TRBJ2-5
CASSGALGDNWSEQFF	TGTGCCAGCAGCGGAGCCCTCGGGGACAATTGGTCGGAGCAGTTCTTC	TRBV9	NA	NA	TRBJ2-1
CASSLLAGGGNEQFF	TGCGCCAGCAGCTTGTTAGCGGGAGGGGGGAATGAGCAGTTCTTC	TRBV5-1	TRBD2	NA	TRBJ2-1
CASSSVTNTGELFF	TGTGCCAGCAGCTCGGTTACGAACACCGGGGAGCTGTTTTTT	TRBV7-7	NA	once	TRBJ2-2
CASSRIWGTNEKLFF	TGTGCCAGCTCCAGGATCTGGGGAACTAATGAAAAACTGTTTTTT	TRBV6-1	NA	few	TRBJ1-4
CASSLGQWIHETQYF	TGTGCCAGCAGCTTAGGTCAATGGATCCACGAGACCCAGTACTTC	TRBV7-9	NA	few	TRBJ2-5
CASSQEAGRSSYEQYF	TGTGCCAGCAGCCAAGAAGCTGGCAGGAGCTCCTACGAGCAGTACTTC	TRBV3-1	NA	NA	TRBJ2-7
CCARDSGRKYTGELFF	TGCTGTGCTAGAGATAGCGGGAGGAAGTATACCGGGGAGCTGTTTTTT	TRBV20-1	TRBD2	few	TRBJ2-2
CASREMSGDEQFF	TGTGCCAGCAGAGAGATGAGTGGTGATGAGCAGTTCTTC	TRBV12-3/TRBV12-4	NA	many	TRBJ2-1
CASFRDPRGTQYF	TGCGCCAGCTTCAGGGACCCCCGGGGGACCCAGTACTTC	TRBV5-1	NA	many	TRBJ2-5
CASSRRDRLNEQFF	TGTGCCAGCAGTCGCCGGGACAGGCTCAATGAGCAGTTCTTC	TRBV12-3/TRBV12-4	TRBD1	many	TRBJ2-1
CSVGAEVFYGYTF	TGCAGCGTAGGGGCGGAGGTATTCTATGGCTACACCTTC	TRBV29-1	NA	many	TRBJ1-2